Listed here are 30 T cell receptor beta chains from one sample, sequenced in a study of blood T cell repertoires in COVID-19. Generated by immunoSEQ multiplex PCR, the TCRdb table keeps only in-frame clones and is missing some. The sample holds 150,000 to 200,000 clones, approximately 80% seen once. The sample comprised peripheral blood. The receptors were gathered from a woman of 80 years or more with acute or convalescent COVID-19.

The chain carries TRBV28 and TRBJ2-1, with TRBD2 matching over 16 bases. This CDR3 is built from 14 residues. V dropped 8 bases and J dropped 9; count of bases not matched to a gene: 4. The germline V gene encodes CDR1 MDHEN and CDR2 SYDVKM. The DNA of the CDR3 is TGTGCCAGCGGGACTAGCGGGAGGGCCACTGAGCAGTTCTTC. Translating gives CASGTSGRATEQFF. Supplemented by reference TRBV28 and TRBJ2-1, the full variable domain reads DVKVTQSSRYLVKRTGEKVFLECVQDMDHENMFWYRQDPGLGLRLIYFSYDVKMKEKGDIPEGYSVSREKKERFSLILESASTNQTSMYLCASGTSGRATEQFFGPGTRLTVL.

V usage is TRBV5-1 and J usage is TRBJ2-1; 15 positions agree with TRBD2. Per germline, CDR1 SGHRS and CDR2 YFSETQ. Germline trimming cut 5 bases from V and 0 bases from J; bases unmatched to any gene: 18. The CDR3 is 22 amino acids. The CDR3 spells CASRYPGLAGGQALSSYNEQFF. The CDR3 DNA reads TGCGCCAGCAGGTACCCGGGACTAGCGGGGGGACAAGCCCTTAGCTCCTACAATGAGCAGTTCTTC.

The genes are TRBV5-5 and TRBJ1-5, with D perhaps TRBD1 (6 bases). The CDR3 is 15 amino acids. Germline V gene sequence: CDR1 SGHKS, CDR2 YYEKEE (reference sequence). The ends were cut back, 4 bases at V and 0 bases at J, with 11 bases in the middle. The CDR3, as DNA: TGTGCCAGCAGCCCCCGGGACAATAGCAATCAGCCCCAGCATTTT. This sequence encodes CASSPRDNSNQPQHF.

CDR3 protein: CASSYGQGGKLGETQYF. The CDR3 DNA is TGTGCCAGCAGCTACGGACAGGGAGGAAAGTTAGGTGAGACCCAGTACTTC. The chain carries TRBV13 and TRBJ2-5; 8 positions agree with TRBD1. V gave up 4 bases and J gave up 5 bases; unmatched junction bases: 15. The CDR3 is 17 amino acids. The germline gives CDR1 PRHDT, CDR2 FYEKMQ (reference sequence).

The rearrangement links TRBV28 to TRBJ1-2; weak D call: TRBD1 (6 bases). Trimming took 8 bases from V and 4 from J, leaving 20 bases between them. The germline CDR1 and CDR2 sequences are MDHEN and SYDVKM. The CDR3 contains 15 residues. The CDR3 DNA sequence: TGTGCCAGCCGAGGGAGTGGCAGGGGCAGCTATGGCTACACCTTC. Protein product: CASRGSGRGSYGYTF.

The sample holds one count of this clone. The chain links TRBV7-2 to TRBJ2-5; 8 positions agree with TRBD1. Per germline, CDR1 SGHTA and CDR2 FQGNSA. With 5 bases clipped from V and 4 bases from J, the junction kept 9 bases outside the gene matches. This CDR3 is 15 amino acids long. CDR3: CASSPRTGQGETQYF. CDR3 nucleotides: TGTGCCAGCAGCCCCCGGACAGGGCAGGGAGAGACCCAGTACTTC.

The DNA for the CDR3 is TGTGCCAGCAGCTCAACAGGGAGAAAACTGTTTTTT. Translation: CASSSTGRKLFF. This chain uses TRBV28 with TRBJ1-4, with D perhaps matching TRBD1 (6 bases). Germline assignment: CDR1 MDHEN and CDR2 SYDVKM. This CDR3 spans 12 amino acids. V gave up 6 bases and J gave up 10 bases, with 12 bases separating them.

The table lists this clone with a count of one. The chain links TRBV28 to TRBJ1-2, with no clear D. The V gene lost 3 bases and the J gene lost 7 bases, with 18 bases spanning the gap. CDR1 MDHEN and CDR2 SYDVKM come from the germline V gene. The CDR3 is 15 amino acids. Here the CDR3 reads CASSFVVSREGGYTF. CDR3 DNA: TGTGCCAGCAGTTTCGTCGTCTCTCGGGAGGGTGGCTACACCTTC.

The CDR3: CASSQDISGGLRTQYF. The CDR3, as DNA: TGTGCCAGCAGCCAAGATATTAGTGGGGGACTTCGGACCCAGTACTTC. The chain couples TRBV3-1 (or the pseudogene TRBV3-2) to TRBJ2-5; D perhaps matches TRBD2 (6 bases). This CDR3 is built from 16 residues. Germline V gene sequence: CDR1 LGHDT, CDR2 YNNKEL (reference sequence). The V end was cut by 0 bases, the J end by 7 bases, with 18 bases between.

CDR3 protein: CASSEPGNTEAFF. The CDR3 DNA is TGTGCCAGCAGTGAACCCGGGAACACTGAAGCTTTCTTT. This sequence joins TRBV6-1 and TRBJ1-1; D is undetermined. V was clipped by 2 bases and J by 1 base, with 5 bases between them. The CDR3 length is 13 residues. CDR1 and CDR2 from the germline V gene are MNHNS and SASEGT.

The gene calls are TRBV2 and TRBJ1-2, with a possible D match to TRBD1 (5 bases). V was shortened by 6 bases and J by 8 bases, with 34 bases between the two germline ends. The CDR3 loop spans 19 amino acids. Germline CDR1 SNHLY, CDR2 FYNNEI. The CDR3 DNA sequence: TGTGCCAGCAGATACCCAATGGGGGGGGAGGGTACCCAAGTCTACGGCTACACCTTC. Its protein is CASRYPMGGEGTQVYGYTF.

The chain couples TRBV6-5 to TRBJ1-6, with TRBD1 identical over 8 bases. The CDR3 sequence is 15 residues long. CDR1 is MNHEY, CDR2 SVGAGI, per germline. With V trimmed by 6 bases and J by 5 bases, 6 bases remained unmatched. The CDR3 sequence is CASSRTGWDNSPLHF. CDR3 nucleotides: TGTGCCAGCAGCCGGACAGGGTGGGATAATTCACCCCTCCACTTT.

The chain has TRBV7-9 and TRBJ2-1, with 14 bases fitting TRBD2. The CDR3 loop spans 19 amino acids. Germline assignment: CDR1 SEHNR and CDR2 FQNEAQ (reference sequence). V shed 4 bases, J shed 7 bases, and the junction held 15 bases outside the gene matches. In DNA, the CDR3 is TGTGCCAGCAGCTCCAGGATATCGGGACTAGCGGGAGACAGGAATGAGCAGTTCTTC. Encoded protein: CASSSRISGLAGDRNEQFF.

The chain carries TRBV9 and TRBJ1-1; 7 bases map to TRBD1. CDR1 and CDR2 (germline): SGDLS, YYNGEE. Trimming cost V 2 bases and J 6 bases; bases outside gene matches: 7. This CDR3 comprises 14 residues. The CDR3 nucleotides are TGTGCCAGCAGCGTCAGTCAGGGGGACGCTGAAGCTTTCTTT. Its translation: CASSVSQGDAEAFF.

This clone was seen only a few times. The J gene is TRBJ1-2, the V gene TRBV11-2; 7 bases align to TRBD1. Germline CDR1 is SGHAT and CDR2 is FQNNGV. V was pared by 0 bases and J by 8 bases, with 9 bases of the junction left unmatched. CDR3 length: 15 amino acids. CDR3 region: CASSLDRGGGRGYTF. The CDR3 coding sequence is TGTGCCAGCAGCTTAGACCGAGGAGGGGGCAGGGGCTACACCTTC. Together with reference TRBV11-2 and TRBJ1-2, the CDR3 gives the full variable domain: EAGVAQSPRYKIIEKRQSVAFWCNPISGHATLYWYQQILGQGPKLLIQFQNNGVVDDSQLPKDRFSAERLKGVDSTLKIQPAKLEDSAVYLCASSLDRGGGRGYTFGSGTRLTVV.

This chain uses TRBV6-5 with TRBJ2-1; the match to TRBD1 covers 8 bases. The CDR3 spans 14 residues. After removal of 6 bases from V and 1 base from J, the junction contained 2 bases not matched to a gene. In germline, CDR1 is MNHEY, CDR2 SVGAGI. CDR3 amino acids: CASRRQGSYNEQFF. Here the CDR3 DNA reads TGTGCCAGCAGACGACAGGGGTCCTACAATGAGCAGTTCTTC.

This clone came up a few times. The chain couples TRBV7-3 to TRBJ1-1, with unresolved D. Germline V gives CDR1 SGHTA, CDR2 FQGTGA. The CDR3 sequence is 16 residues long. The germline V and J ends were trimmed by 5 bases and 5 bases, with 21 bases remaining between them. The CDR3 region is CASSPNANSLRTEAFF. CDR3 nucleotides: TGTGCCAGCAGCCCTAACGCGAACAGCCTAAGGACTGAAGCTTTCTTT. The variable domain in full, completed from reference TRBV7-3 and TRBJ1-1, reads GAGVSQTPSNKVTEKGKYVELRCDPISGHTALYWYRQSLGQGPEFLIYFQGTGAADDSGLPNDRFFAVRPEGSVSTLKIQRTERGDSAVYLCASSPNANSLRTEAFFGQGTRLTVV.

CDR3 amino acids: CASSHQGDNTEAFF. As DNA, the CDR3 is TGTGCCAGCAGCCATCAGGGGGATAACACTGAAGCTTTCTTT. The chain joins TRBV28 to TRBJ1-1, with 7 nucleotides matching TRBD1. This CDR3 spans 14 amino acids. The junction had 6 bases not matched to a gene; V was cut back by 6 bases and J by 2 bases. Looked up from germline, CDR1 is MDHEN and CDR2 is SYDVKM.

The CDR3 protein is CSVEEGTSGREEQFF. The DNA of the CDR3 is TGCAGCGTTGAAGAGGGGACTAGCGGGAGGGAGGAGCAGTTCTTC. The rearrangement uses TRBV29-1 and TRBJ2-1; 16 nucleotides line up with TRBD2. Unmatched junction bases numbered 3, after V lost 0 bases and J lost 10 bases. The germline CDR1 and CDR2 sequences are SQVTM and ANQGSEA. The length of the CDR3 is 15 residues.

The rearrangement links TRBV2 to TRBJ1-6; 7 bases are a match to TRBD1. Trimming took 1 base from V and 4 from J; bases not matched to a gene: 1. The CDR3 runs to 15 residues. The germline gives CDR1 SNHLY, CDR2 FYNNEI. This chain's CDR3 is CASSEDRGYNSPLHF. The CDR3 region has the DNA TGTGCCAGCAGTGAAGACAGGGGATATAATTCACCCCTCCACTTT.

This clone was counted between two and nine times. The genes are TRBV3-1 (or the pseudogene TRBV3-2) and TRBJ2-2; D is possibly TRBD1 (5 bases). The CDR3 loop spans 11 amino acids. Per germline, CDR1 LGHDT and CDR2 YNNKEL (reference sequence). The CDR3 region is CGTGNTGELFF. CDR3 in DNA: TGTGGCACAGGGAACACCGGGGAGCTGTTTTTT.

CDR3 protein: CATSARGFGTEAFF. CDR3 DNA: TGTGCCACCAGTGCCCGGGGGTTCGGGACTGAAGCTTTCTTT. This chain joins TRBV24-1 and TRBJ1-1, with TRBD1 as a possible D gene (5 bases). The germline V and J ends were trimmed by 5 bases and 5 bases, with 14 bases remaining between them. Germline values: CDR1 KGHDR, CDR2 SFDVKD. The CDR3 loop spans 14 amino acids.

This CDR3 is CATSGSSGNTIYF. The CDR3 nucleotides are TGTGCCACCAGCGGGAGCTCTGGAAACACCATATATTTT. V gene TRBV15 combines with J gene TRBJ1-3; no reliable D call. V dropped 5 bases and J dropped 0 bases, with 5 bases sitting between them. Germline V CDR1 and CDR2: LNHNV, YYDKDF (reference sequence). This CDR3 is built from 13 residues.

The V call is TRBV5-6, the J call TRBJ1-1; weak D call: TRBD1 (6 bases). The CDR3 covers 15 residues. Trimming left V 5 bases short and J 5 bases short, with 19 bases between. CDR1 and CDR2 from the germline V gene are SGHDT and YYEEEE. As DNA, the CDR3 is TGTGCCAGCAGGTGGTCGGACAGAGAAAGGACTGAAGCTTTCTTT. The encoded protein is CASRWSDRERTEAFF. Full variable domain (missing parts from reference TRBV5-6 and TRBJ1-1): DAGVTQSPTHLIKTRGQQVTLRCSPKSGHDTVSWYQQALGQGPQFIFQYYEEEERQRGNFPDRFSGHQFPNYSSELNVNALLLGDSALYLCASRWSDRERTEAFFGQGTRLTVV.

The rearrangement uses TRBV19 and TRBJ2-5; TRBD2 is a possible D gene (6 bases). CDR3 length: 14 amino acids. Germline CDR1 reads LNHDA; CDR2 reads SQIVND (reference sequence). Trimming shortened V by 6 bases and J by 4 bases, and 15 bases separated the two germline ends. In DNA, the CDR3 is TGTGCCAGTAGCATTGGGGGGATGCCAGAGACCCAGTACTTC. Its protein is CASSIGGMPETQYF.

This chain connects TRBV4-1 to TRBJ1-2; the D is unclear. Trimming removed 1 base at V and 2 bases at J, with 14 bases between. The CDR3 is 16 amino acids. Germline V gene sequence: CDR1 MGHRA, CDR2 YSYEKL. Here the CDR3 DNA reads TGCGCCAGCAGCCAAGGGCTGAGGGCACCGAACTATGGCTACACCTTC. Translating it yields CASSQGLRAPNYGYTF.

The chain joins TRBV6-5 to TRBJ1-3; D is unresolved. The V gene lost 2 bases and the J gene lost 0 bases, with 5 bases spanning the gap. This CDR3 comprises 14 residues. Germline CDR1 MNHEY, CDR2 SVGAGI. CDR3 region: CASSYTRSGNTIYF. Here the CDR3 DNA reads TGTGCCAGCAGTTACACTCGCTCTGGAAACACCATATATTTT.

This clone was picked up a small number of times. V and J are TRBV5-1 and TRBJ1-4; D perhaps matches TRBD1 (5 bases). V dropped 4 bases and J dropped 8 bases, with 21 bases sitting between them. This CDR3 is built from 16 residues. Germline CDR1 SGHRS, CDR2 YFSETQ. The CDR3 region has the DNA TGCGCCAGCAGCCCCCTAACTCAGGGTGAGGCGGAAAAACTGTTTTTT. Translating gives CASSPLTQGEAEKLFF.

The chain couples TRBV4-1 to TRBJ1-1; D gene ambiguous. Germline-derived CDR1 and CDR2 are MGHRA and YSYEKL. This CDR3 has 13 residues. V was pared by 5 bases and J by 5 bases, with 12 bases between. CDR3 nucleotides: TGCGCCAGCAGCGGGAGAAAATTTACTGAAGCTTTCTTT. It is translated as CASSGRKFTEAFF.

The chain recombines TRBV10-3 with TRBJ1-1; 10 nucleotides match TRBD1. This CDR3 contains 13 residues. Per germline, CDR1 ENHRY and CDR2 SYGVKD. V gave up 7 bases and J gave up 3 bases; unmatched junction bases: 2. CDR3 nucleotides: TGTGCCATCACCGGGACAGGGGACACTGAAGCTTTCTTT. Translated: CAITGTGDTEAFF.